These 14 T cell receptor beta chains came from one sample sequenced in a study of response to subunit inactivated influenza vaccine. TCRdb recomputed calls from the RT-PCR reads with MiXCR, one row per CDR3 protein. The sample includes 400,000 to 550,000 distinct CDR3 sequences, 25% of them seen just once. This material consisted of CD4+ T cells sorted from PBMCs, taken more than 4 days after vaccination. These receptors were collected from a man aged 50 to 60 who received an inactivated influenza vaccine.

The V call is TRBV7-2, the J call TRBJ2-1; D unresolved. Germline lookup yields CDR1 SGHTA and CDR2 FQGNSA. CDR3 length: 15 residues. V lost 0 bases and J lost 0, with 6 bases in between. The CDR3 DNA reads TGTGCCAGCAGCTTAGCTGCGAGCTCCTACAATGAGCAGTTCTTC. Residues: CASSLAASSYNEQFF.

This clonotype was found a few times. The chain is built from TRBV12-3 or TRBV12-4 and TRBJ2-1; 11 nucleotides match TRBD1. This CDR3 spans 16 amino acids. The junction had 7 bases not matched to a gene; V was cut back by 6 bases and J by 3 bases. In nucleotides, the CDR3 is TGTGCCAGCAGGGTAACCGGGACAGGGGGCTACAATGAGCAGTTCTTC. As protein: CASRVTGTGGYNEQFF.

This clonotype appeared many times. In DNA form, the CDR3 reads TGCAGTTCTCCAACAGCGAAAAACTATGGCTACACCTTC. Translation: CSSPTAKNYGYTF. The chain couples TRBV20-1 to TRBJ1-2, with D unresolved. This CDR3 spans 13 amino acids. In germline, CDR1 is DFQATT, CDR2 SNEGSKA (reference sequence). V shed 8 bases and J shed 2 bases, with 15 bases lying between them.

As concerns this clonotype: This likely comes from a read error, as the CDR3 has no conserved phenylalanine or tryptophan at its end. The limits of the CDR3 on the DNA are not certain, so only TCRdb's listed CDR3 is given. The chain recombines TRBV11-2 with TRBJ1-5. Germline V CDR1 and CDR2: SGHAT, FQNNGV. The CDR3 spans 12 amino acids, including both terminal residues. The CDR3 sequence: CASSLEGSDRML.

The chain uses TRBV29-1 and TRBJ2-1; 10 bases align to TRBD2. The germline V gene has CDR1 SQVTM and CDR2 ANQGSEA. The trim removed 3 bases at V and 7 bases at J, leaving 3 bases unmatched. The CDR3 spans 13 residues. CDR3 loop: CSVDLAGVNEQFF. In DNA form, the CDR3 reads TGCAGCGTTGACCTAGCGGGAGTTAATGAGCAGTTCTTC.

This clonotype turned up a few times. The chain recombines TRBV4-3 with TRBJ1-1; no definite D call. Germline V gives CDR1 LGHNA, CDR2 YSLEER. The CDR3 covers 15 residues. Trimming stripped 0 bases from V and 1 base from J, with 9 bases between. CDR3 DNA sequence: TGCGCCAGCAGCCAAGACCCCAGGAGGAACACTGAAGCTTTCTTT. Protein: CASSQDPRRNTEAFF.

The CDR3 DNA sequence: TGTGCCAGCAGTAAAGGGATAAGCTCCTACAATGAGCAGTTCTTC. Residues: CASSKGISSYNEQFF. This rearrangement joins TRBV2 to TRBJ2-1; no clear D. Germline CDR1 is SNHLY and CDR2 is FYNNEI. The length of the CDR3 is 15 residues. V was pared by 5 bases and J by 0 bases, with 11 bases between.

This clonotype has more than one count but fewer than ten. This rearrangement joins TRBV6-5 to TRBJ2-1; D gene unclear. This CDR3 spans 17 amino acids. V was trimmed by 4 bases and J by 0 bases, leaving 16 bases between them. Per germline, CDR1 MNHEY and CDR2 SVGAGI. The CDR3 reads CASSSGRLLSSYNEQFF. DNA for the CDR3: TGTGCCAGCAGTTCCGGACGGTTACTAAGCTCCTACAATGAGCAGTTCTTC.

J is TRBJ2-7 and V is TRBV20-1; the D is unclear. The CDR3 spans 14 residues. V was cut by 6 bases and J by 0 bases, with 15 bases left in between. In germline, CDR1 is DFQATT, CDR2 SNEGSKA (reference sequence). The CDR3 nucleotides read TGCAGTGCCTATAAACGCGGAAGCTCCTACGAGCAGTACTTC. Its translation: CSAYKRGSSYEQYF.

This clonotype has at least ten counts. The CDR3 nucleotides read TGTGCCACCAGCACCCTTAGCGGGAGAGGGAGAGATACGCAGTATTTT. Protein product: CATSTLSGRGRDTQYF. The V gene is TRBV15, the J gene TRBJ2-3; 9 bases are shared with TRBD2. Trimming cost V 4 bases and J 5 bases; bases outside gene matches: 10. The germline gives CDR1 LNHNV, CDR2 YYDKDF (reference sequence). This CDR3 has 16 residues.

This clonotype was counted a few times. Here the CDR3 reads CSAGEAGVAYNEQFF. The CDR3 nucleotides are TGCAGTGCCGGAGAGGCGGGTGTCGCCTACAATGAGCAGTTCTTC. The J gene is TRBJ2-1, the V gene TRBV20-1; D might be TRBD2 (5 bases). Germline V gene sequence: CDR1 DFQATT, CDR2 SNEGSKA (reference sequence). The V gene lost 6 bases and the J gene lost 2 bases, with 17 bases spanning the gap. There are 15 residues in the CDR3.

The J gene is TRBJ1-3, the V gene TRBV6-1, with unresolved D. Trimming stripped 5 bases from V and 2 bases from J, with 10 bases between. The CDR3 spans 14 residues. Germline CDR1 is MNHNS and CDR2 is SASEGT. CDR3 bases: TGTGCCAGCAGTCCACGGGCGACTGGAAACACCATATATTTT. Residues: CASSPRATGNTIYF.

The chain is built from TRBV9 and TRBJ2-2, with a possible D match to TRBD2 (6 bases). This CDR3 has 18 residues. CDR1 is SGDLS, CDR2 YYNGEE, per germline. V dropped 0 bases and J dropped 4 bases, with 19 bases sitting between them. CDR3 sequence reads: CASSVAPGIGGGTGELFF. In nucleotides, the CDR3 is TGTGCCAGCAGCGTAGCTCCGGGGATCGGGGGAGGCACCGGGGAGCTGTTTTTT.

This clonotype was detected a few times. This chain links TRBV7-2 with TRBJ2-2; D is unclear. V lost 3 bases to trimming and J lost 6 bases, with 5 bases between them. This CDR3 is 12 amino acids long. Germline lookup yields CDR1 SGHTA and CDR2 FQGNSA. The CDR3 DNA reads TGTGCCAGCAGCTTTTGGGCCGGGGAGCTGTTTTTT. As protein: CASSFWAGELFF.